Ten or more counts support the clone carrying this TCR beta chain. This CDR3 has 16 residues. Germline V gene lookup returns CDR1 MGHRA and CDR2 YSYEKL. V was pared by 0 bases and J by 4 bases, with 13 bases between. The data were taken from a study of human T cells and chemical hapten exposure. TCRdb passed the RACE reads through MiXCR, listing each CDR3 protein once. The sample contains some 350,000 distinct CDR3 sequences, around 7% of which appear only once. Time point: patch test 1, 2 weeks after DPC sensitization. The treatment: therapeutic diphenylcyclopropenone sensitization with weekly scalp DPC.

The sample consisted of whole blood, taken in connection with sensitization to the hapten diphenylcyclopropenone (DPC). The sequence was obtained from a woman aged 18-29 years with alopecia areata. Some clones in this sample may be carry-over from other donors' samples. The chain combines TRBV4-1 with TRBJ2-1; tentative D call: TRBD1 (7 bases). The CDR3 coding sequence is TGCGCCAGCAGCCAAGAACTAGCAGGGGGTTACAATGAGCAGTTCTTC. Translation: CASSQELAGGYNEQFF.